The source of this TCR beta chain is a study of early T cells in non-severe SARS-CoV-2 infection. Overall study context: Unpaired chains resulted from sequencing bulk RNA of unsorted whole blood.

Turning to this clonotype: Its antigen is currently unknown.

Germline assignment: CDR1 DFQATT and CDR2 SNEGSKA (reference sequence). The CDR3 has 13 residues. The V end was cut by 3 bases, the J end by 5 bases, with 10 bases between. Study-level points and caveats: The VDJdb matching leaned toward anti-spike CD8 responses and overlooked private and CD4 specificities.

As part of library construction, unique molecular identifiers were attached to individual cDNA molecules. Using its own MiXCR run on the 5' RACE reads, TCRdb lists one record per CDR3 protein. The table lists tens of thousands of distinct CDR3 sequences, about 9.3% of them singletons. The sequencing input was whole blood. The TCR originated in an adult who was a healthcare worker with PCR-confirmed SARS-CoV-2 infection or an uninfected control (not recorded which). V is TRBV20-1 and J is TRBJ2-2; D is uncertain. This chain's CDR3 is CSARSEYTGELFF. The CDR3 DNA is TGCAGTGCTAGGAGCGAATATACCGGGGAGCTGTTTTTT.